This TCR beta chain emerged from a study of T cells after yellow fever vaccination. Germline CDR1 and CDR2: SQVTM and ANQGSEA. The CDR3 sequence is 13 residues long. The germline V and J ends were trimmed by 3 bases and 0 bases, with 8 bases remaining between them. General study findings and limits: Though weaker, the secondary response peaked faster, on day 5 versus 15.

This clonotype was counted a few times. Antigen: not known. TCRdb recomputed calls from the 5' RACE reads with MiXCR, one row per CDR3 protein. The sample has more than 450,000 distinct CDR3 sequences; just over 20% are singletons. Sample: PBMCs, taken 21 days after the first yellow fever vaccination. This chain uses TRBV29-1 with TRBJ1-2; D is ambiguous. The sequence came from a young man who received the YFV17D yellow fever vaccine. CDR3 protein: CSVEYAANYGYTF. CDR3 bases: TGCAGCGTTGAGTACGCAGCTAACTATGGCTACACCTTC. Based on the CDR3 plus reference TRBV29-1 and TRBJ1-2, the full variable domain is SAVISQKPSRDICQRGTSLTIQCQVDSQVTMMFWYRQQPGQSLTLIATANQGSEATYESGFVIDKFPISRPNLTFSTLTVSNMSPEDSSIYLCSVEYAANYGYTFGSGTRLTVV.